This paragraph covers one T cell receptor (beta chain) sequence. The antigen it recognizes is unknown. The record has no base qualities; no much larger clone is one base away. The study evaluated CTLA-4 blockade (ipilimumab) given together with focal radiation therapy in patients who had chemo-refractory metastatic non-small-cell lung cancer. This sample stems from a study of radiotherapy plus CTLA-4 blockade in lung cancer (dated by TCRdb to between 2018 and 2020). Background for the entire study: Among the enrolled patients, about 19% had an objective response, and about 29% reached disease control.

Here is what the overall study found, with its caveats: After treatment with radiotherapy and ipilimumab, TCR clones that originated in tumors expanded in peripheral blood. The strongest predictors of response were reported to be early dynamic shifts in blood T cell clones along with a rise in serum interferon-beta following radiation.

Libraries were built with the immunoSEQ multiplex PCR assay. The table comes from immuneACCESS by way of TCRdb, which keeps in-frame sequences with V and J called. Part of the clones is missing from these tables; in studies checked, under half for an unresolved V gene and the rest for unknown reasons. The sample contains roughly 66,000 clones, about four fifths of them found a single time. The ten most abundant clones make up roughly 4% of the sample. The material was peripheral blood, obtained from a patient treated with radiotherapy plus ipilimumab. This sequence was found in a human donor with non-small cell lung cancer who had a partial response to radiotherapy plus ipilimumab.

The bases are TGTGCCAGCAGCAGTGGGACAGGGGCCGCCCCCAATGGCTACACCTTC. It specifies CASSSGTGAAPNGYTF. The chain joins TRBV9 to TRBJ1-2; TRBD1 agrees with 10 junctional bases. The germline V gene provides CDR1 SGDLS and CDR2 YYNGEE. Clipping removes 4 bases from V and 6 bases from J, with 12 as the unmatched junction base count. The CDR3 starts with the cysteine, ends with the phenylalanine, and has 16 residues. CDR3 DNA only is kept here, 48 bases in frame from base 1.